The rows below give T cell receptor beta chains drawn from one sample of a study of T cell changes during pregnancy in multiple sclerosis. Assay used: immunoSEQ multiplex PCR; TCRdb lists only in-frame clones, some missing. This repertoire shows almost 55,000 clones, 90% found once; its top ten account for approximately 2.8%. Source: CD8+ T cells from peripheral blood mononuclear cells, taken before pregnancy. The receptors were gathered from a female donor with multiple sclerosis, enrolled in a pregnancy study. The CDR3 runs from the conserved cysteine through the conserved F or W. The order of the fields is J gene, V gene, clone size, D gene, CDR3 DNA, CDR3 protein. A D gene is named only where the DNA matches it firmly. Clone sizes are given selectively: once, few, many, or a class where the clone is expanded.

>TRBJ1-6|TRBV7-9|once|TRBD1
TGTGCCAGCAGCCTCCCGGACAGGGGGCTCTCACCCCTCCACTTT
CASSLPDRGLSPLHF
>TRBJ2-5|TRBV5-6|.|.
TGTGCCAGCAGCTATATAGTAACAGGGAGTGGGGAGACCCAGTACTTC
CASSYIVTGSGETQYF
>TRBJ1-2|TRBV4-2|.|.
TGTGCCAGCAGCCAAGATGTGGCAGGGCCTAACTATGGCTACACCTTC
CASSQDVAGPNYGYTF
>TRBJ1-1|TRBV7-9|few|.
TGTGCCAGCAGCTTTGGGACACCCGAAGCTTTCTTT
CASSFGTPEAFF
>TRBJ1-1|TRBV6-1|.|.
TGTGCCAGCAGTGAACGTCCCCCGGGGGGCCTAGGGAACACTGAAGCTTTCTTT
CASSERPPGGLGNTEAFF
>TRBJ1-2|TRBV19|.|.
TGTGCCAGTACTAGGGGTGGAACTTATGGCTACACCTTC
CASTRGGTYGYTF
>TRBJ2-7|TRBV2|.|.
TGTGCCATAAATGAGGAAACCGCGGTCGAGCAGTACTTC
CAINEETAVEQYF
>TRBJ2-2|TRBV9|.|TRBD2
TGTGCCAGCAGCGCACAGGGACTAGCGGGGCCGAACACCGGGGAGCTGTTTTTT
CASSAQGLAGPNTGELFF
>TRBJ2-1|TRBV4-3|.|.
TGCGCCAGCAGCCAAGACTCTCCCGGGAGCTCCTACAATGAGCAGTTCTTC
CASSQDSPGSSYNEQFF
>TRBJ1-1|TRBV7-8|.|TRBD1
TGTGCCAGCAGTTGGGACAGGGGGAACACTGAAGCTTTCTTT
CASSWDRGNTEAFF